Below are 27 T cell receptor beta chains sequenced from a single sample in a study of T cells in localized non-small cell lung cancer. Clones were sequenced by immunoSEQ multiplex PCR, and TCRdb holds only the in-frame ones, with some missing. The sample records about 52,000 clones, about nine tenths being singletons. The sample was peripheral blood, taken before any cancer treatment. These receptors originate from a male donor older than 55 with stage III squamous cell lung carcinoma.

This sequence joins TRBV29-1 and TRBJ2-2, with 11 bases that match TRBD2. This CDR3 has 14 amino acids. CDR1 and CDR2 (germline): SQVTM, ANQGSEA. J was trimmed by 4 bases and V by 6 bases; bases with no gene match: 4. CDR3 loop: CSVASGRRTGELFF. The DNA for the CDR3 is TGCAGCGTCGCTAGCGGGAGGCGCACCGGGGAGCTGTTTTTT.

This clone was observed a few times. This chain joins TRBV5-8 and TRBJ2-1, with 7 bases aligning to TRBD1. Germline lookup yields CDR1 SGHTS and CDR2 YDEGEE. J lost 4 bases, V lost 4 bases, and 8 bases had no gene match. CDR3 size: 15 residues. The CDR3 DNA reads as TGTGCCAGCAGCGCCGGGCAGGGGGTTTACAATGAGCAGTTCTTC. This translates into CASSAGQGVYNEQFF.

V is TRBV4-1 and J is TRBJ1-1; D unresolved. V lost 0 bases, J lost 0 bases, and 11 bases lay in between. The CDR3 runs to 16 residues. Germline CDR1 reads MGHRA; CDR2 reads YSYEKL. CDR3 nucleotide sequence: TGCGCCAGCAGCCAAGATCCGAACAGAATGAACACTGAAGCTTTCTTT. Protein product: CASSQDPNRMNTEAFF.

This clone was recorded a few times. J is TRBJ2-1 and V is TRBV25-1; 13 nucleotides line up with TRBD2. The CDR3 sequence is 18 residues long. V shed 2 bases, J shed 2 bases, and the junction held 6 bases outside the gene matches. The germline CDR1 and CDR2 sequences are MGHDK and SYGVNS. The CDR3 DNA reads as TGTGCCAGCAGTGAACTGAGCGGGACTAGCGGGGCCTACAATGAGCAGTTCTTC. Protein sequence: CASSELSGTSGAYNEQFF.

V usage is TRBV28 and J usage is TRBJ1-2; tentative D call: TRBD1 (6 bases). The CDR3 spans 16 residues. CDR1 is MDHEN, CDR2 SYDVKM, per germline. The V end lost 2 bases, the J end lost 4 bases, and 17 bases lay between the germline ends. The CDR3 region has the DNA TGTGCCAGCAGTTTAGGGGGCACGCCGACGAGCTATGGCTACACCTTC. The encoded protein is CASSLGGTPTSYGYTF.

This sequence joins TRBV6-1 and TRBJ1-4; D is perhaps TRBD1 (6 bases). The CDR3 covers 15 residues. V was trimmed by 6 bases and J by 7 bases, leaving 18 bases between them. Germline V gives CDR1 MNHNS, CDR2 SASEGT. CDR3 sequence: CASRIPQGIGEKLFF. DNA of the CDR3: TGTGCCAGCAGAATACCACAGGGAATAGGTGAAAAACTGTTTTTT.

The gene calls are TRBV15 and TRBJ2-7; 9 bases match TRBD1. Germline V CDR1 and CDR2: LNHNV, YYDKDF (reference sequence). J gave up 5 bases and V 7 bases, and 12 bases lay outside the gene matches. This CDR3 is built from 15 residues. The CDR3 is CATKSTGGGIDEQYF. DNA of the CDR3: TGTGCCACCAAGAGTACAGGGGGCGGAATAGACGAGCAGTACTTC. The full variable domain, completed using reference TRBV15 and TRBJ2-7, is DAMVIQNPRYQVTQFGKPVTLSCSQTLNHNVMYWYQQKSSQAPKLLFHYYDKDFNNEADTPDNFQSRRPNTSFCFLDIRSPGLGDTAMYLCATKSTGGGIDEQYFGPGTRLTVT.

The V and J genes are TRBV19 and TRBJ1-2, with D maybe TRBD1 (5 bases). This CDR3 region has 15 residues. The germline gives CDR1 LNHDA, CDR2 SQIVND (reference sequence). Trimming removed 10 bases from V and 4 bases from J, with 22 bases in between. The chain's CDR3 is CATSNQRQFPYGYTF. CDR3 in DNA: TGTGCCACCTCGAACCAAAGACAGTTTCCCTATGGCTACACCTTC.

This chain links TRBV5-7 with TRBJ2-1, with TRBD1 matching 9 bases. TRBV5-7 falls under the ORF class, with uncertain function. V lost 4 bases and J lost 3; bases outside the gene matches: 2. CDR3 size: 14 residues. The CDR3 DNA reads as TGTGCCAGCAGCAAGGGACAGGGCTACAATGAGCAGTTCTTC. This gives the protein CASSKGQGYNEQFF.

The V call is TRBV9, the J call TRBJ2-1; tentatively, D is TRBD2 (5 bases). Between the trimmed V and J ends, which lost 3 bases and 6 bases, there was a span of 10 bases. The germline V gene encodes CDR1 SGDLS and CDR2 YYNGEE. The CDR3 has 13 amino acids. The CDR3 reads CASSALTINEQFF. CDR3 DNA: TGTGCCAGCAGCGCCCTGACTATCAATGAGCAGTTCTTC.

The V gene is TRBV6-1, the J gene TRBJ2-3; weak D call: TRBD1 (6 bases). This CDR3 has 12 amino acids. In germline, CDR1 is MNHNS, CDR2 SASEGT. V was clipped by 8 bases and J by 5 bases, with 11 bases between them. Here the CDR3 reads CASWGHRDTQYF. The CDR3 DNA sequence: TGTGCCAGCTGGGGACACAGAGATACGCAGTATTTT.

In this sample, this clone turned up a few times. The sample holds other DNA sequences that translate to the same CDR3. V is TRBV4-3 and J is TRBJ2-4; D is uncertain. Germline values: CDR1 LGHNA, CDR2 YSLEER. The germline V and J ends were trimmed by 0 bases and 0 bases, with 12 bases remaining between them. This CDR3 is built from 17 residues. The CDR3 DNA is TGCGCCAGCAGCCAAGAATCAACACACCTAGCCAAAAACATTCAGTACTTC. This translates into CASSQESTHLAKNIQYF.

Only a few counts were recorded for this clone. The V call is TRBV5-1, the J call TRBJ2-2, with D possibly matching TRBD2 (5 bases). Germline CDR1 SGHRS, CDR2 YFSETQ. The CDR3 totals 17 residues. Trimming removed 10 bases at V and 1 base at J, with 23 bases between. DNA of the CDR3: TGCGCCTCCTGGGTCTCGCAGCGGCCACTGAACACCGGGGAGCTGTTTTTT. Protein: CASWVSQRPLNTGELFF.

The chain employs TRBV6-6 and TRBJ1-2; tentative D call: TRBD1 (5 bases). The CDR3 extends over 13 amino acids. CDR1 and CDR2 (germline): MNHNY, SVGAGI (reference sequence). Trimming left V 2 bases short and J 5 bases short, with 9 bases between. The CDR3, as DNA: TGTGCCAGCAGTTACGGGGGGGAATATGGCTACACCTTC. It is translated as CASSYGGEYGYTF.

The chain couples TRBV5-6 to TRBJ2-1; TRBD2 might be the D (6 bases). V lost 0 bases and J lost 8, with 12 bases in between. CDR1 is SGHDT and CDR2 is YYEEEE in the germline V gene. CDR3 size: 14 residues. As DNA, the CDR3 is TGTGCCAGCAGCTTGGAGGGGACTTCGCATGAGCAGTTCTTC. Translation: CASSLEGTSHEQFF.

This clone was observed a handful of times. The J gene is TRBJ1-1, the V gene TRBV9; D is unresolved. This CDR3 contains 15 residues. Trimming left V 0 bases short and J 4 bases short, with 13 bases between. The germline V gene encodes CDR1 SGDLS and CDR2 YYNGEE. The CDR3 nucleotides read TGTGCCAGCAGCGTAGGGGCAGCACGGGGCACTGAAGCTTTCTTT. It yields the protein CASSVGAARGTEAFF.

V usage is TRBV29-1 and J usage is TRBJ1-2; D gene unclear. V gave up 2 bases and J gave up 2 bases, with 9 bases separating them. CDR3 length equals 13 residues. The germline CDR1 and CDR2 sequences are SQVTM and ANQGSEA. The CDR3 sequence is CSVENRVNYGYTF. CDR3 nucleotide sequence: TGCAGCGTTGAAAATAGGGTGAACTATGGCTACACCTTC.

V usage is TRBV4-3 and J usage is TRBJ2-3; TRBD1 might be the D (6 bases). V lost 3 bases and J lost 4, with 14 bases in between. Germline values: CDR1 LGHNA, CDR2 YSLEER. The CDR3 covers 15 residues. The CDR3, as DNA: TGCGCCAGCAGCCACGAACACAGGGTTGCAGATACGCAGTATTTT. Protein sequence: CASSHEHRVADTQYF.

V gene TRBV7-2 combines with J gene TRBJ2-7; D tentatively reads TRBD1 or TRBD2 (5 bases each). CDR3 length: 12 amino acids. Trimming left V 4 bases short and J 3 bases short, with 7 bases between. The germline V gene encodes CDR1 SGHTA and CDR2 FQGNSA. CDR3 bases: TGTGCCAGCAGCTGGGACGGCTACGAGCAGTACTTC. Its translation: CASSWDGYEQYF.

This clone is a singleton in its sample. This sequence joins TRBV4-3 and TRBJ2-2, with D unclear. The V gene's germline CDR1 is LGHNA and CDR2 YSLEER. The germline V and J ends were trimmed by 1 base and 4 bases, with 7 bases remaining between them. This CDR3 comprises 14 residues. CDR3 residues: CASSQVGGTGELFF. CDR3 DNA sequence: TGCGCCAGCAGCCAAGTTGGCGGCACCGGGGAGCTGTTTTTT.

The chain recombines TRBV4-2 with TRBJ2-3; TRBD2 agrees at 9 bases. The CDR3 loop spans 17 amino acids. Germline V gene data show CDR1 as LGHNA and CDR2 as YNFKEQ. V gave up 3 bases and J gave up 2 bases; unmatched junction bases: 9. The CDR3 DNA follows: TGTGCCAGCAGCCAGACTAGAGCGGGGGGATACACAGATACGCAGTATTTT. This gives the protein CASSQTRAGGYTDTQYF.

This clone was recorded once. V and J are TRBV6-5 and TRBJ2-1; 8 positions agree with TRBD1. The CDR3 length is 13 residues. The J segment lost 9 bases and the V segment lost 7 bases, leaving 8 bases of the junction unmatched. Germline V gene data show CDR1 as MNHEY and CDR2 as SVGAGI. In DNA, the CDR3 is TGTGCCAGCAACACACAGGGGGTCGGTGAGCAGTTCTTC. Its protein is CASNTQGVGEQFF.

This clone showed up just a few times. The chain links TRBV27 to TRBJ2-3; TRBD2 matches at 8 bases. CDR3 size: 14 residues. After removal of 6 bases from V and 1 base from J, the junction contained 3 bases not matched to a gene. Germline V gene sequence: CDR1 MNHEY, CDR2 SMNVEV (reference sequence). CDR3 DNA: TGTGCCAGCAGGCCACTAGCGGGCACAGATACGCAGTATTTT. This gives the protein CASRPLAGTDTQYF.

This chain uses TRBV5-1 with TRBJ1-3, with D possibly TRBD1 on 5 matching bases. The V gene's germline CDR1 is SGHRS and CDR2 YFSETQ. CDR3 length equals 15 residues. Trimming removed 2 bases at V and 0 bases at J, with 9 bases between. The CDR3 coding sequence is TGCGCCAGCAGCTTCCAGGGAAGCTCTGGAAACACCATATATTTT. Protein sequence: CASSFQGSSGNTIYF.

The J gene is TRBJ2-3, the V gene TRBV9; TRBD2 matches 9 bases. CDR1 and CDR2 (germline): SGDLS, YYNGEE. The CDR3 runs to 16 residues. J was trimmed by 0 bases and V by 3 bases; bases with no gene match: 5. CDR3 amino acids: CASSADSGGSTDTQYF. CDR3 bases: TGTGCCAGCAGCGCAGATAGCGGGGGTAGCACAGATACGCAGTATTTT.

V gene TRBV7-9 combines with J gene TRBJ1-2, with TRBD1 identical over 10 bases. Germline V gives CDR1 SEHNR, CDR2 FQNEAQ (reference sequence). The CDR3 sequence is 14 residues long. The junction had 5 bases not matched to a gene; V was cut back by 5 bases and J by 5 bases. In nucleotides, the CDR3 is TGTGCCAGCAGCCGGACAGGGGGGTGGTATGGCTACACCTTC. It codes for CASSRTGGWYGYTF.

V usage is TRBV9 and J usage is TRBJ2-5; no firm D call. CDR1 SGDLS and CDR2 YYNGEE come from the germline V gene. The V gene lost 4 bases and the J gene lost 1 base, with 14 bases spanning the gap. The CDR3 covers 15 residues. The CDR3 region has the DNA TGTGCCAGCAGCAGATCGGGCAACCCCCAAGAGACCCAGTACTTC. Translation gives CASSRSGNPQETQYF.